There are a few counts of the clone carrying this T cell receptor beta chain. The antigen remains unidentified. Original analysis: Building a distant-metastasis classifier for papillary thyroid cancer drew on CDR3 differences across clinicopathological groups. TCRdb redid the clone calls on the PCR reads using MiXCR. TCRdb assigned the V and J calls; the authors' analysis was not used. The sample has approximately 21,000 clones, around 30% seen once. The data are from a study of metastatic and nonmetastatic thyroid tumors. Looking at the study overall: Malignant thyroid and benign thyroid patients provided blood and tumor or nodule tissue whose repertoires were compared.

Thyroid surgery was preceded by no treatment in any patient. Trimming at V came to 9 bases and at J to 3 bases, leaving 9 bases not matched to a gene. Germline V gene sequence: CDR1 LNHDA, CDR2 SQIVND (reference sequence). The CDR3 covers 15 residues. General study results and limits: When malignant thyroid tumors were compared with benign nodules, TCR beta diversity was reportedly significantly higher in the malignant tumors. This held in both blood and tumor samples.

The sequenced material came from tumor tissue. The receptor was derived from a female donor with papillary thyroid cancer or a benign thyroid nodule (not recorded which). Some clones in this sample may be carry-over from other donors' samples. The genes are TRBV19 and TRBJ2-2; 8 positions agree with TRBD1. The CDR3 protein is CARSDRGHDTGELFF. In DNA, the CDR3 is TGTGCCAGAAGCGACAGGGGTCATGACACCGGGGAGCTGTTTTTT.